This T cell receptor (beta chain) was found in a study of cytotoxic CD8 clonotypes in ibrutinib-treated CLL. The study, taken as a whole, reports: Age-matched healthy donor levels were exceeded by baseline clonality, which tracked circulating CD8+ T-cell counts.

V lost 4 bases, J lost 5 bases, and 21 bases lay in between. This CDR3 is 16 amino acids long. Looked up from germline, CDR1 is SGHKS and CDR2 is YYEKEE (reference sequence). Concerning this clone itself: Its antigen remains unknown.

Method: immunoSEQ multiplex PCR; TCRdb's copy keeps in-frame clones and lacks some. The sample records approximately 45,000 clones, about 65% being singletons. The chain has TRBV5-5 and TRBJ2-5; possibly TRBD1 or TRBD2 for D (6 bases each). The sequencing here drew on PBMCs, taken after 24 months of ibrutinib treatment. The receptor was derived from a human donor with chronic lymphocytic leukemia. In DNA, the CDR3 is TGTGCCAGCAGCCAAAGTATCAGGGGTCGGGAGGAGACCCAGTACTTC. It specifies CASSQSIRGREETQYF.